A single sample gave rise to the 15 T cell receptor beta chains below, sequenced in a study of T cell repertoires in cytomegalovirus infection. No antigen has been assigned to these receptors. Via MiXCR, TCRdb re-called the reads, giving one row per CDR3 protein. This sample yields fewer than 900,000 distinct CDR3 sequences, of which under 35% are seen a single time; over 10% belongs to the top ten. The material was cultured CD8+ T cells from PBMCs, obtained from culture after CMV antigen stimulation. The origin of the receptors is a human donor in good health (CMV status not recorded). Some clones in this sample may be carry-over from other donors' samples.

With regard to this clonotype: This may be a read error, as it is one base from a much larger clone. The CDR3 DNA follows: TGTGTCAGCAGCTTTTTCCGGGACTCCCAAGAGACCCAGTACTTC. Translation: CVSSFFRDSQETQYF. V gene TRBV7-6 combines with J gene TRBJ2-5, with D possibly TRBD2 on 6 matching bases. CDR1 SGHVS and CDR2 FNYEAQ come from the germline V gene. The CDR3 has 15 residues.

The rearrangement links TRBV12-3 or TRBV12-4 to TRBJ1-1; D might be TRBD1 (6 bases). The CDR3 length is 16 residues. Deletions cut 3 bases from V and 9 bases from J, with 23 bases between. The DNA for the CDR3 is TGTGCCAGCAGTTTGGAGGGAGGGGGTGAAAGAAGGAAAGCTTTCTTT. Its protein product is CASSLEGGGERRKAFF.

The J gene is TRBJ2-3, the V gene TRBV2, with 9 bases fitting TRBD1. V lost 2 bases, J lost 3 bases, and 12 bases stayed unmatched. Germline CDR1 SNHLY, CDR2 FYNNEI. The CDR3 runs 18 residues. The CDR3 DNA sequence: TGTGCCAGCAGTGAAAGGAATCAGGGACAGGGATATACAGATACGCAGTATTTT. It is translated as CASSERNQGQGYTDTQYF.

This clonotype was detected a few times. DNA of the CDR3: TGTGCCAGCAGTGAACTCGGACAGGGGCTGGACGGGGAGCTGTTTTTT. It specifies CASSELGQGLDGELFF. The rearrangement links TRBV25-1 to TRBJ2-2; TRBD1 matches 9 bases. Losses at the gene ends were 2 bases for V and 7 bases for J; bases not matched to a gene: 8. There are 16 residues in the CDR3. Germline V lookup: CDR1 MGHDK, CDR2 SYGVNS.

The J gene is TRBJ2-4, the V gene TRBV7-9, with unresolved D. The CDR3 extends over 14 amino acids. The ends were cut back, 5 bases at V and 3 bases at J, with 11 bases in the middle. The germline V gene encodes CDR1 SEHNR and CDR2 FQNEAQ (reference sequence). The CDR3: CASSTPALKNIQYF. The CDR3 bases are TGTGCCAGCAGCACCCCGGCCCTCAAAAACATTCAGTACTTC.

The chain has TRBV6-6 and TRBJ1-6; TRBD1 matches at 9 bases. Germline V gene lookup returns CDR1 MNHNY and CDR2 SVGAGI (reference sequence). V lost 8 bases and J lost 3; bases outside the gene matches: 5. The CDR3 spans 15 residues. This CDR3 is CASGQGFFYNSPLHF. In DNA form, the CDR3 reads TGTGCCAGCGGACAGGGGTTTTTCTATAATTCACCCCTCCACTTT.

The genes are TRBV19 and TRBJ2-1, with D possibly being TRBD1 or TRBD2 (5 bases each). Germline-derived CDR1 and CDR2 are LNHDA and SQIVND (reference sequence). The V end lost 4 bases, the J end lost 1 base, and 17 bases lay between the germline ends. The CDR3 spans 17 residues. In nucleotides, the CDR3 is TGTGCCAGTAGTACTATTCTCCTCGGGGCGTCCTACAATGAGCAGTTCTTC. This encodes CASSTILLGASYNEQFF.

A few counts support this clonotype. The V gene is TRBV6-6, the J gene TRBJ2-3; D is uncertain. Per the germline V gene, CDR1 is MNHNY and CDR2 is SVGAGI (reference sequence). V was cut by 2 bases and J by 1 base, with 10 bases left in between. The CDR3 totals 15 residues. CDR3 DNA sequence: TGTGCCAGCAGTTACCTTAAATATGGCACAGATACGCAGTATTTT. Its translation: CASSYLKYGTDTQYF.

The chain has TRBV7-9 and TRBJ1-1; TRBD1 matches 7 bases. The CDR3 covers 13 residues. The germline CDR1 and CDR2 sequences are SEHNR and FQNEAQ (reference sequence). J was trimmed by 5 bases and V by 7 bases; bases with no gene match: 7. CDR3 bases: TGTGCCAGCACCTGGGACAGAGGGACTGAAGCTTTCTTT. It specifies CASTWDRGTEAFF.

Details on this clonotype: It may be a read error: a sequence one base away is much more abundant. V is TRBV7-8 and J is TRBJ2-1, with D possibly TRBD1 on 5 matching bases. CDR1 SGHVS and CDR2 FQNEAQ come from the germline V gene. The CDR3 runs to 16 residues. The CDR3 DNA is TGTGCCAGCAGCATTCAGGGTTTCGGTGGTGCTGGTGAGCAGCTCTTC. Translating it yields CASSIQGFGGAGEQLF.

This clonotype was seen many times. This chain uses TRBV7-2 with TRBJ2-5; D remains unclear. The germline V gene has CDR1 SGHTA and CDR2 FQGNSA. CDR3 length: 12 residues. V gave up 1 base and J gave up 7 bases, with 7 bases separating them. CDR3 sequence (DNA): TGTGCCAGCAGCTTAGGGGAATGGACCCAGTACTTC. It yields the protein CASSLGEWTQYF.

This clonotype was seen repeatedly, ten times or more. The rearrangement links TRBV7-2 to TRBJ2-1; TRBD1 agrees at 8 bases. Germline V gene lookup returns CDR1 SGHTA and CDR2 FQGNSA. Unmatched junction bases numbered 9, after V lost 3 bases and J lost 8 bases. This CDR3 has 15 amino acids. The CDR3 region is CASSFGNRGIDEQFF. In DNA, the CDR3 is TGTGCCAGCAGCTTTGGAAACAGGGGGATCGATGAGCAGTTCTTC.

This clonotype showed up just a few times. The chain joins TRBV6-1 to TRBJ1-2; a weak D match, TRBD1 (6 bases). From germline, CDR1 is MNHNS and CDR2 SASEGT. V was shortened by 6 bases and J by 3 bases, with 20 bases between the two germline ends. The CDR3 contains 16 residues. The CDR3 nucleotides read TGTGCCAGCAGCCTCCCGGTCTGGGGGCAGGACTATGGCTACACCTTC. Its translation is CASSLPVWGQDYGYTF.

The chain joins TRBV7-8 to TRBJ2-7; unclear D gene. Germline loops: CDR1 SGHVS, CDR2 FQNEAQ. The CDR3 loop spans 13 amino acids. Trimming pared 4 bases from V and 3 bases from J, leaving 10 bases between. CDR3 residues: CASSYYLGYEQYF. CDR3 sequence (DNA): TGTGCCAGCAGCTATTATTTGGGCTACGAGCAGTACTTC.

There are a few counts of this clonotype. The chain carries TRBV27 and TRBJ2-1; 8 bases are a match to TRBD2. V shed 0 bases and J 6 bases; nucleotides not matched to a gene: 4. Germline V gene data show CDR1 as MNHEY and CDR2 as SMNVEV (reference sequence). The CDR3 is made up of 15 amino acids. CDR3 DNA sequence: TGTGCCAGCAGTTTATCGCCGGGACTAGGCAATGAGCAGTTCTTC. This encodes CASSLSPGLGNEQFF.